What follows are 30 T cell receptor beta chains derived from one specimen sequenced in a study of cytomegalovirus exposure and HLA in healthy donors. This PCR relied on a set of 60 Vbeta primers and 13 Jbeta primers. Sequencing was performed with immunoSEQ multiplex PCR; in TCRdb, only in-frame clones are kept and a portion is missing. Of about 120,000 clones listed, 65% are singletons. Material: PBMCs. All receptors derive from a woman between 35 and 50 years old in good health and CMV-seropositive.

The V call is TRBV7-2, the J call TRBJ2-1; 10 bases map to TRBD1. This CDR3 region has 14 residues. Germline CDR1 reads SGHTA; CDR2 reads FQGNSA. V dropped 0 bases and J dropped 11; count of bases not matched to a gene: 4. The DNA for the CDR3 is TGTGCCAGCAGCTTAGCGACAGGGGGCGATAAGCAGTTCTTC. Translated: CASSLATGGDKQFF.

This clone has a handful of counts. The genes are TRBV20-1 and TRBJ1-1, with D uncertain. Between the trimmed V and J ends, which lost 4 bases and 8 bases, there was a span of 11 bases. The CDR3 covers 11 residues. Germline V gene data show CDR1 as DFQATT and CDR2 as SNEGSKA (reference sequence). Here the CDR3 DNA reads TGCAGTGCTACCTCTCTGGGCGAAGCTTTCTTT. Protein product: CSATSLGEAFF.

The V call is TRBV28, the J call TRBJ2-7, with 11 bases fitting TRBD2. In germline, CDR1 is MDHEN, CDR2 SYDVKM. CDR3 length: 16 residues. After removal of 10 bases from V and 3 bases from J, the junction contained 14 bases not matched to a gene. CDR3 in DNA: TGTGCCACCATGATGACCTCTCTAGCGGGAGGCTACGAGCAGTACTTC. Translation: CATMMTSLAGGYEQYF.

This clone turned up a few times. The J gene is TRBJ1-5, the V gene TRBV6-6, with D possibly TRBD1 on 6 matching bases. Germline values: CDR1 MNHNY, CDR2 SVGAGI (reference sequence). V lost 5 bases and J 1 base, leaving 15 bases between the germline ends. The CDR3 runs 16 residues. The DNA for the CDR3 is TGTGCCAGCAGTCTCCAGGGGCTAAGAAGCAATCAGCCCCAGCATTTT. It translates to CASSLQGLRSNQPQHF.

CDR3 loop: CASSEADYEQYF. The CDR3, as DNA: TGCGCCAGCAGCGAGGCGGACTACGAGCAGTACTTC. The chain recombines TRBV5-1 with TRBJ2-7, with D unresolved. The CDR3 is 12 amino acids. The germline V gene has CDR1 SGHRS and CDR2 YFSETQ. Trimming removed 4 bases from V and 3 bases from J, with 8 bases in between.

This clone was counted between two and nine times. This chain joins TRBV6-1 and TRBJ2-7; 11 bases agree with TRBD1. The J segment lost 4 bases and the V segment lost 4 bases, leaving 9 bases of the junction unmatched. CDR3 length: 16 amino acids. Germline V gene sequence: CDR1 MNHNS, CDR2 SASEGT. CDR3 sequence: CASSGGQGALKYEQYF. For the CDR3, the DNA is TGTGCCAGCAGTGGTGGACAGGGGGCCCTCAAATACGAGCAGTACTTC.

CDR3 sequence reads: CASSLGGENTEAFF. CDR3 sequence (DNA): TGCGCCAGCAGCTTGGGGGGCGAAAACACTGAAGCTTTCTTT. V and J are TRBV5-1 and TRBJ1-1; possible D gene TRBD1, 5 bases. Germline values: CDR1 SGHRS, CDR2 YFSETQ. Deletions cut 0 bases from V and 2 bases from J, with 8 bases between. CDR3 length: 14 amino acids.

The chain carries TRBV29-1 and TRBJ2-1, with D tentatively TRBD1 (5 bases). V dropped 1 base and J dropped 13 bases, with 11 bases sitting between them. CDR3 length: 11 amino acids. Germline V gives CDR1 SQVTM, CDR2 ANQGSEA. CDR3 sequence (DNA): TGCAGCGTTGAAGCTCGGCAGGGTCAGTTCTTC. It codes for CSVEARQGQFF.

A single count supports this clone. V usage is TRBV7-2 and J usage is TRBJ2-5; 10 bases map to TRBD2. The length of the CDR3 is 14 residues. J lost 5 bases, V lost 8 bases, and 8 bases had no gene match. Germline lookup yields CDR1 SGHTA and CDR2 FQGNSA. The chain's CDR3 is CASGREREGETQYF. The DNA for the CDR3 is TGTGCCAGCGGTAGGGAGCGGGAGGGTGAGACCCAGTACTTC. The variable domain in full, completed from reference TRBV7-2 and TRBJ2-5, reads GAGVSQSPSNKVTEKGKDVELRCDPISGHTALYWYRQSLGQGLEFLIYFQGNSAPDKSGLPSDRFSAERTGGSVSTLTIQRTQQEDSAVYLCASGREREGETQYFGPGTRLLVL.

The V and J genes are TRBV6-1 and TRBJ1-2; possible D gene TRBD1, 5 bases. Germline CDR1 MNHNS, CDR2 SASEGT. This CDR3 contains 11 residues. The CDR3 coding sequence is TGTGTCACGGGGGTGGACTATGGCTACACCTTC. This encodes CVTGVDYGYTF.

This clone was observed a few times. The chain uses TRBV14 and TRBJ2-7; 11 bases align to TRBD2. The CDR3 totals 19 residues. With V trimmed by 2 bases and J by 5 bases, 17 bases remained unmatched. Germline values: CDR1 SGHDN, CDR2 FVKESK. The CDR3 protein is CASSQWVKASGRPLDEQYF. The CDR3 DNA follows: TGTGCCAGCAGCCAATGGGTGAAGGCTAGCGGGAGGCCGTTGGACGAGCAGTACTTC.

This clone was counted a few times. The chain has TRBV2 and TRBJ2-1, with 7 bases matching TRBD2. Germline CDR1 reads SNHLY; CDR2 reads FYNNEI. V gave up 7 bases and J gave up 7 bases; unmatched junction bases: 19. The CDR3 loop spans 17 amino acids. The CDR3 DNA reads TGTGCCAGCATCGGGGGAGGGCCGTCTATTTTTCAAAATGAGCAGTTCTTC. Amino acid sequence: CASIGGGPSIFQNEQFF.

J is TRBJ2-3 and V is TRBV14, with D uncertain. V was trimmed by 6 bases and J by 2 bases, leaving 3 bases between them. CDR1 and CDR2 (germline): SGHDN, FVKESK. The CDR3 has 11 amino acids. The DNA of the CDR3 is TGTGCCAGCAGTTACACAGATACGCAGTATTTT. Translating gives CASSYTDTQYF.

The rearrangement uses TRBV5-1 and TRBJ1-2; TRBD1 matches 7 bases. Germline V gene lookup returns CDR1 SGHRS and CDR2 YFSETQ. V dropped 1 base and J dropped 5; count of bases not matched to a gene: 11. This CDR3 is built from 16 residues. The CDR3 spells CASSLMTGPNRYGYTF. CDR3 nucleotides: TGCGCCAGCAGCTTGATGACAGGGCCGAACCGATATGGCTACACCTTC.

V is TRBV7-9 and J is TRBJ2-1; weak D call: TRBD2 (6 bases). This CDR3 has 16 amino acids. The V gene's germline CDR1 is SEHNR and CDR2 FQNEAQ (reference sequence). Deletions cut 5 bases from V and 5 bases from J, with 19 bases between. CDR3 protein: CASSPSDLLAHNEQFF. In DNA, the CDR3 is TGTGCCAGCAGCCCGTCGGACCTACTAGCCCACAATGAGCAGTTCTTC.

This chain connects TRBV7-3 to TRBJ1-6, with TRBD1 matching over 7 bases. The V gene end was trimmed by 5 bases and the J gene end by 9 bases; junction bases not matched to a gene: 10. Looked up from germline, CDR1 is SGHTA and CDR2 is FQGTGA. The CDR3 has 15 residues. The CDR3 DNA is TGTGCCAGCAGCCCCGACGGGCAGGGGGTTTCACCCCTCCACTTT. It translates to CASSPDGQGVSPLHF.

The CDR3 sequence is CASSIAPGGYEKLFF. Written as DNA, the CDR3 is TGTGCCAGTAGTATAGCTCCCGGAGGTTATGAAAAACTGTTTTTT. The chain uses TRBV19 and TRBJ1-4; D uncertain. Germline CDR1 reads LNHDA; CDR2 reads SQIVND (reference sequence). The CDR3 has 15 amino acids. Trimming cost V 1 base and J 6 bases, with 12 bases left between them.

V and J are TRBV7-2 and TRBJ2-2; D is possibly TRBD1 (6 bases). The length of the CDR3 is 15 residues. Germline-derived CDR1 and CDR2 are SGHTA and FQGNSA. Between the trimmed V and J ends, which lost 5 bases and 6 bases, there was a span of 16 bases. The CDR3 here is CASSTGHALPGELFF. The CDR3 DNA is TGTGCCAGCAGCACGGGACACGCTCTCCCCGGGGAGCTGTTTTTT. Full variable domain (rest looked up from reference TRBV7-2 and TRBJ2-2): GAGVSQSPSNKVTEKGKDVELRCDPISGHTALYWYRQSLGQGLEFLIYFQGNSAPDKSGLPSDRFSAERTGGSVSTLTIQRTQQEDSAVYLCASSTGHALPGELFFGEGSRLTVL.

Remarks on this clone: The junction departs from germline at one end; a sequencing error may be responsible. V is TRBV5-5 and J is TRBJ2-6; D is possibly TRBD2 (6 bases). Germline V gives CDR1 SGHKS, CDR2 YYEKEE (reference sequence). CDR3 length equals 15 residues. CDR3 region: CASSLANYGGNVLTF. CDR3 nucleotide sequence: TGTGCCAGCAGCTTGGCCAATTACGGGGGCAACGTCCTGACTTTC.

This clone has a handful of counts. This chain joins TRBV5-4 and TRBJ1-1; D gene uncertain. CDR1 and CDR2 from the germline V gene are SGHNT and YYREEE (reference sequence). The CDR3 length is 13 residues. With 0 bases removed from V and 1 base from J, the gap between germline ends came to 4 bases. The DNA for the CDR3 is TGTGCCAGCAGCTTGGGAGGGAACACTGAAGCTTTCTTT. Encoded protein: CASSLGGNTEAFF.

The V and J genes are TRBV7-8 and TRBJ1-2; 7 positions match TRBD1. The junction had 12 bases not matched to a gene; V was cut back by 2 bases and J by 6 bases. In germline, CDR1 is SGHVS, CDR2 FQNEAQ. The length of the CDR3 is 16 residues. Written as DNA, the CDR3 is TGTGCCAGCAGCTTATCCTACAGGGGTAGTTTGGATGGCTACACCTTC. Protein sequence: CASSLSYRGSLDGYTF.

The CDR3, as DNA: TGTGCCAGCAGCTTGAATTCGGGGTCCCTCGACGAGCAGTACTTC. Translated: CASSLNSGSLDEQYF. The V gene is TRBV11-2, the J gene TRBJ2-7, with D perhaps matching TRBD2 (5 bases). The V gene's germline CDR1 is SGHAT and CDR2 FQNNGV. Trimming removed 3 bases from V and 5 bases from J, with 17 bases in between. The CDR3 runs 15 residues.

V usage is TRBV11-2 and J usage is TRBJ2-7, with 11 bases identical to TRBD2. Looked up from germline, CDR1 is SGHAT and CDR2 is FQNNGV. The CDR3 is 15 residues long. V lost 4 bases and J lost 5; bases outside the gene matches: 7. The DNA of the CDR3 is TGTGCCAGCAGCTGGGACGGACTAGCGGGCGACGAGCAGTACTTC. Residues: CASSWDGLAGDEQYF.

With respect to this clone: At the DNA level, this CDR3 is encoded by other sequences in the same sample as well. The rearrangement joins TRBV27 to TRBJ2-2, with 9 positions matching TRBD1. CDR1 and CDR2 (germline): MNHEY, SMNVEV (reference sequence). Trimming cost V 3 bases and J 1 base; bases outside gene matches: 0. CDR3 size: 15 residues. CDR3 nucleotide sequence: TGTGCCAGCAGTTTGACAGGGGGGAACACCGGGGAGCTGTTTTTT. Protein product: CASSLTGGNTGELFF.

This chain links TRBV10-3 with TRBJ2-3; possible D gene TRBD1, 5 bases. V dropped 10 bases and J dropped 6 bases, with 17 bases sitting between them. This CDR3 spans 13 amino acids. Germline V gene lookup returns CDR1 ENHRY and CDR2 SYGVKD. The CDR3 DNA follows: TGTGCCACCAGAGAGTCCAGGGCGGATACGCAGTATTTT. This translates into CATRESRADTQYF.

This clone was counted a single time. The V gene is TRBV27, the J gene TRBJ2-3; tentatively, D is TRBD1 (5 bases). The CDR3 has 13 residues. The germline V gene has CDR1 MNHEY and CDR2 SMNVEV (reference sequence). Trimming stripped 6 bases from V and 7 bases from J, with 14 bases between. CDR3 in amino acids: CASSFQGSYTQYF. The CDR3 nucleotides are TGTGCCAGCAGCTTTCAGGGTTCTTATACGCAGTATTTT.

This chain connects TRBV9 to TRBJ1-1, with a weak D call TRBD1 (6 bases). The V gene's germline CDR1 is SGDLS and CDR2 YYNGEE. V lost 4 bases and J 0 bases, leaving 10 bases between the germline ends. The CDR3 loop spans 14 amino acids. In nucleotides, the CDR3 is TGTGCCAGCAGCCCGGACAGAATGAACACTGAAGCTTTCTTT. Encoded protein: CASSPDRMNTEAFF.

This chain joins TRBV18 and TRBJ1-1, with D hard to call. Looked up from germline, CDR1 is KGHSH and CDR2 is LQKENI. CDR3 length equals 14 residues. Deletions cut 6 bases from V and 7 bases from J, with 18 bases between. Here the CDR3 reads CASSPDGVRLEAFF. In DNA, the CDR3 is TGTGCCAGCTCCCCCGACGGGGTAAGGCTTGAAGCTTTCTTT.

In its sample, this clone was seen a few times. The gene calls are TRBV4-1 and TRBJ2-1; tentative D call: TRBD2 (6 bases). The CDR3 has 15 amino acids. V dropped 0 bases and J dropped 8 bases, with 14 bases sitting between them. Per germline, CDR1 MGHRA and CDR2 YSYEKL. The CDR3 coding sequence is TGCGCCAGCAGCCAAGAGGGGGACTCTAATGATGAGCAGTTCTTC. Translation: CASSQEGDSNDEQFF.

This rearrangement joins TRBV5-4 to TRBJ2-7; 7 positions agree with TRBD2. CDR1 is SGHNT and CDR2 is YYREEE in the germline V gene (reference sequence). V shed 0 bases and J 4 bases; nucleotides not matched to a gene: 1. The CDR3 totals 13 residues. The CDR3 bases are TGTGCCAGCAGCTTGGCTAGCGGTTACGAGCAGTACTTC. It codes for CASSLASGYEQYF. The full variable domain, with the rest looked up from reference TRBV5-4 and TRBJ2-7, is ETGVTQSPTHLIKTRGQQVTLRCSSQSGHNTVSWYQQALGQGPQFIFQYYREEENGRGNFPPRFSGLQFPNYSSELNVNALELDDSALYLCASSLASGYEQYFGPGTRLTVT.